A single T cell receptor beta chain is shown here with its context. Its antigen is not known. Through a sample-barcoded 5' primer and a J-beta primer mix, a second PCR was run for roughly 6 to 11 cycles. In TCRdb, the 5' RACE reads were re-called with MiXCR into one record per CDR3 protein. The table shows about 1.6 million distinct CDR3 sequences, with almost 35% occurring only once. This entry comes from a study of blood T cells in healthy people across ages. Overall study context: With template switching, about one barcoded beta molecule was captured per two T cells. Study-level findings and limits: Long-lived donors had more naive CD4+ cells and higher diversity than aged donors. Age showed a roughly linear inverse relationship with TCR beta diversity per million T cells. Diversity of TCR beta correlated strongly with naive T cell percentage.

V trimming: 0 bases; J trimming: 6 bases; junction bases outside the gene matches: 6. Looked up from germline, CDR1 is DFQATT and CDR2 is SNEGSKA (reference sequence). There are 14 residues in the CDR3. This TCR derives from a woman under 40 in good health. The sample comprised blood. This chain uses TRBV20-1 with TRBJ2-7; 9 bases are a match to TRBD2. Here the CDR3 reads CSARDGLAGREQYF. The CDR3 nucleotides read TGCAGTGCTAGAGATGGGCTAGCGGGACGCGAGCAGTACTTC.